These 2 T cell receptor beta chains were all obtained from the same sample, sequenced in a study of Ad26.COV2.S vaccination and SARS-CoV-2 variants. Profiling relied on immunoSEQ multiplex PCR, and the TCRdb table lists in-frame clones only, not all of them. The sample has 400,000 to 450,000 clones, 90% seen once. As to treatment: approximately 18 received Ad26.COV2.S at low or high dose, single or two shots; several received placebo; per-sample allocation not given. Sampling occurred on day 63 after the first vaccine or placebo injection. This sample comprised peripheral blood, obtained in a trial of Ad26.COV2.S vaccine versus placebo. These receptors came from a person aged 18-60 years who received the Ad26.COV2.S COVID-19 vaccine or a placebo.

This rearrangement joins TRBV6-5 to TRBJ2-5; 11 bases line up with TRBD2. This CDR3 contains 15 residues. V dropped 6 bases and J dropped 5; count of bases not matched to a gene: 8. Germline CDR1 is MNHEY and CDR2 is SVGAGI. The CDR3 loop reads CASRVTSGSRETQYF. Here the CDR3 DNA reads TGTGCCAGCAGAGTAACTAGCGGGAGTCGGGAGACCCAGTACTTC.

The CDR3 sequence: CASSQGLNYGYTF. Written as DNA, the CDR3 is TGTGCCAGCAGCCAAGGACTCAACTATGGCTACACCTTC. This rearrangement joins TRBV14 to TRBJ1-2; D unresolved. V was clipped by 1 base and J by 2 bases, with 5 bases between them. Germline V CDR1 and CDR2: SGHDN, FVKESK. CDR3 size: 13 residues.